This TCR beta chain was retrieved from a study of cytomegalovirus exposure and HLA in healthy donors. Overall study: Of all 400 or so donors who were genotyped, about 84% belonged to the Caucasian-associated ancestry cluster. Study-level points and caveats: With high specificity and sensitivity, the classifier reportedly diagnosed cytomegalovirus status. Common viral pathogens (according to a later analysis) appeared linked to several of the most significant clusters.

The PCR made use of 60 Vbeta and 13 Jbeta primers. Produced via immunoSEQ multiplex PCR; TCRdb's table is partial and in-frame only. This sample has 200,000 to 250,000 clones, with roughly 82% found just once. The sample holds a few counts of this clone. Its antigen remains unidentified. The sample taken for sequencing was PBMCs. The receptor's source is a woman between 40 and 50 years old in good health and CMV-seropositive.

The CDR3 nucleotides are TGTGCCAGCAGTCCAACTAGCGGGAGACCCTCCCTAACCGGGGAGCTGTTTTTT. It yields the protein CASSPTSGRPSLTGELFF. This chain links TRBV2 with TRBJ2-2; 11 nucleotides align to TRBD2. Germline CDR1 is SNHLY and CDR2 is FYNNEI. Trimming cost V 5 bases and J 5 bases; bases outside gene matches: 13. The CDR3 covers 18 residues.